These 17 T cell receptor beta chains came from one sample sequenced in a study of CD8+ T cells in alopecia areata. Following extraction, RNA underwent reverse transcription to cDNA, which served as the sequencing template. TCRdb's copy holds only in-frame clones and misses some; the assay was immunoSEQ multiplex PCR. This table has 140,000 to 150,000 clones, around 47% appearing once. The specimen sequenced was CD4+ T cells sorted from blood. The receptors stem from a human donor with alopecia areata.

The V call is TRBV6-5, the J call TRBJ2-2, with D perhaps matching TRBD2 (5 bases). Germline CDR1 reads MNHEY; CDR2 reads SVGAGI. The CDR3 runs 14 residues. With 0 bases removed from V and 3 bases from J, the gap between germline ends came to 5 bases. CDR3 in DNA: TGTGCCAGCAGTTACTCGCGGGACACCGGGGAGCTGTTTTTT. Its translation: CASSYSRDTGELFF.

This chain connects TRBV2 to TRBJ2-2; no definite D call. The CDR3 length is 13 residues. Germline loops: CDR1 SNHLY, CDR2 FYNNEI. V was cut by 6 bases and J by 5 bases, with 10 bases left in between. The CDR3 loop reads CASRVVTTGELFF. CDR3 nucleotides: TGTGCCAGCAGGGTTGTTACAACCGGGGAGCTGTTTTTT.

This clone appeared a few times. The genes are TRBV28 and TRBJ2-7; D not resolved. The CDR3 is 16 amino acids. Germline V CDR1 and CDR2: MDHEN, SYDVKM. The V and J ends lost 3 bases and 8 bases respectively, with 23 bases between them. The CDR3 DNA follows: TGTGCCAGCAGTTTGCCCCGGGCTCTGAGAGAGAGGAAGCAGTACTTC. It yields the protein CASSLPRALRERKQYF.

V usage is TRBV29-1 and J usage is TRBJ2-1; D is ambiguous. Between the trimmed V and J ends, which lost 6 bases and 1 base, there was a span of 10 bases. In germline, CDR1 is SQVTM, CDR2 ANQGSEA. The length of the CDR3 is 13 residues. The CDR3 sequence is CSVVQASYNEQFF. In DNA, the CDR3 is TGCAGCGTGGTGCAGGCGTCCTACAATGAGCAGTTCTTC.

This chain links TRBV5-1 with TRBJ2-1, with 8 bases matching TRBD2. J gave up 5 bases and V 1 base, and 5 bases lay outside the gene matches. Germline-derived CDR1 and CDR2 are SGHRS and YFSETQ. The CDR3 has 15 amino acids. The chain's CDR3 is CASSLTSGWDNEQFF. The CDR3 DNA reads TGCGCCAGCAGCTTGACTAGCGGATGGGACAATGAGCAGTTCTTC.

This clone was seen more than once but under ten times. The chain employs TRBV29-1 and TRBJ2-3; 11 bases are a match to TRBD1. Germline CDR1 SQVTM, CDR2 ANQGSEA. Trimming cost V 7 bases and J 3 bases; bases outside gene matches: 6. There are 14 residues in the CDR3. The CDR3 region is CSGRTGGRTDTQYF. CDR3 sequence (DNA): TGCAGCGGTCGGACAGGGGGCCGGACAGATACGCAGTATTTT.

CDR3 region: CSALDTSYTF. The CDR3 DNA is TGCAGCGCCCTCGATACCAGCTACACCTTC. J is TRBJ1-2 and V is TRBV29-1; D is unclear. Trimming cost V 7 bases and J 9 bases, with 12 bases left between them. CDR3 length equals 10 residues. Germline loops: CDR1 SQVTM, CDR2 ANQGSEA.

The sample holds a few counts of this clone. V is TRBV7-9 and J is TRBJ2-7; unclear D gene. The CDR3 sequence is 14 residues long. Germline V gene lookup returns CDR1 SEHNR and CDR2 FQNEAQ (reference sequence). The V and J ends lost 5 bases and 0 bases respectively, with 11 bases between them. The CDR3 loop reads CASSAPRTSYEQYF. CDR3 DNA: TGTGCCAGCAGCGCTCCAAGGACCTCCTACGAGCAGTACTTC.

This clone was detected a few times. This sequence joins TRBV30 and TRBJ2-2; no clear D. The ends were cut back, 1 base at V and 5 bases at J, with 5 bases in the middle. Germline V gene lookup returns CDR1 GTSNPN and CDR2 SVGIG (reference sequence). CDR3 length: 12 residues. CDR3 bases: TGTGCCTGGAGTGCCGTAACCGGGGAGCTGTTTTTT. Amino acid sequence: CAWSAVTGELFF.

This clone was detected only a few times. This chain connects TRBV29-1 to TRBJ2-3; D not resolved. Trimming pared 4 bases from V and 1 base from J, leaving 6 bases between. CDR3 length: 12 amino acids. Germline-derived CDR1 and CDR2 are SQVTM and ANQGSEA. The DNA for the CDR3 is TGCAGCGTTGGTGCCGGCACAGATACGCAGTATTTT. Amino acid sequence: CSVGAGTDTQYF.

CDR3 bases: TGCAGCTTTGGGCCGGGACAGGGGGCGCTGGGCACAGATACGCAGTATTTT. Translating gives CSFGPGQGALGTDTQYF. The rearrangement uses TRBV29-1 and TRBJ2-3; 12 positions match TRBD1. With V trimmed by 8 bases and J by 1 base, 13 bases remained unmatched. The CDR3 totals 17 residues. Germline lookup yields CDR1 SQVTM and CDR2 ANQGSEA.

This clone was recorded a few times. The chain joins TRBV28 to TRBJ2-7; TRBD1 agrees at 10 bases. The germline CDR1 and CDR2 sequences are MDHEN and SYDVKM. The length of the CDR3 is 14 residues. The trim removed 6 bases at V and 4 bases at J, leaving 6 bases unmatched. The CDR3 reads CASRDRDRGYEQYF. CDR3 sequence (DNA): TGTGCCAGCAGAGACCGGGACAGGGGTTACGAGCAGTACTTC.

This clone has just a few counts. The junction shows a germline mismatch at one end, possibly a read error. The rearrangement links TRBV29-1 to TRBJ1-2; a weak D match, TRBD1 (5 bases). The CDR3 is 13 amino acids. Germline-derived CDR1 and CDR2 are SQVTM and ANQGSEA. CDR3 region: CSVEGDGGNGYTF. DNA for the CDR3: TGCAGCGTGGAAGGGGATGGGGGAAATGGCTACACCTTC.

This clone was counted between two and nine times. The J gene is TRBJ2-1, the V gene TRBV7-9, with TRBD2 matching over 9 bases. The CDR3 covers 17 residues. After removal of 5 bases from V and 1 base from J, the junction contained 9 bases not matched to a gene. CDR1 is SEHNR, CDR2 FQNEAQ, per germline (reference sequence). This CDR3 is CASSDPASGTSYNEQFF. The CDR3 nucleotides read TGTGCCAGCAGCGATCCTGCTAGCGGGACGTCCTACAATGAGCAGTTCTTC.

The CDR3 loop reads CASGRDTGELFF. The CDR3 bases are TGTGCCAGCGGCAGGGACACCGGGGAGCTGTTTTTT. The chain employs TRBV25-1 and TRBJ2-2; D perhaps matches TRBD1 (5 bases). CDR3 length: 12 residues. Germline V gene data show CDR1 as MGHDK and CDR2 as SYGVNS. The V and J ends lost 8 bases and 3 bases respectively, with 7 bases between them.

V gene TRBV7-3 combines with J gene TRBJ1-1; D ambiguous. This CDR3 spans 13 amino acids. Looked up from germline, CDR1 is SGHTA and CDR2 is FQGTGA. The ends were cut back, 3 bases at V and 0 bases at J, with 5 bases in the middle. CDR3 in DNA: TGTGCCAGCAGCTTGACGGTGAACACTGAAGCTTTCTTT. Translation gives CASSLTVNTEAFF.

The chain carries TRBV7-9 and TRBJ2-1; D might be TRBD2 (6 bases). The CDR3 is 14 amino acids. Germline V CDR1 and CDR2: SEHNR, FQNEAQ (reference sequence). Deletions cut 5 bases from V and 4 bases from J, with 12 bases between. The chain's CDR3 is CASSPLAYYNEQFF. CDR3 nucleotides: TGTGCCAGCAGCCCGCTAGCGTATTACAATGAGCAGTTCTTC.